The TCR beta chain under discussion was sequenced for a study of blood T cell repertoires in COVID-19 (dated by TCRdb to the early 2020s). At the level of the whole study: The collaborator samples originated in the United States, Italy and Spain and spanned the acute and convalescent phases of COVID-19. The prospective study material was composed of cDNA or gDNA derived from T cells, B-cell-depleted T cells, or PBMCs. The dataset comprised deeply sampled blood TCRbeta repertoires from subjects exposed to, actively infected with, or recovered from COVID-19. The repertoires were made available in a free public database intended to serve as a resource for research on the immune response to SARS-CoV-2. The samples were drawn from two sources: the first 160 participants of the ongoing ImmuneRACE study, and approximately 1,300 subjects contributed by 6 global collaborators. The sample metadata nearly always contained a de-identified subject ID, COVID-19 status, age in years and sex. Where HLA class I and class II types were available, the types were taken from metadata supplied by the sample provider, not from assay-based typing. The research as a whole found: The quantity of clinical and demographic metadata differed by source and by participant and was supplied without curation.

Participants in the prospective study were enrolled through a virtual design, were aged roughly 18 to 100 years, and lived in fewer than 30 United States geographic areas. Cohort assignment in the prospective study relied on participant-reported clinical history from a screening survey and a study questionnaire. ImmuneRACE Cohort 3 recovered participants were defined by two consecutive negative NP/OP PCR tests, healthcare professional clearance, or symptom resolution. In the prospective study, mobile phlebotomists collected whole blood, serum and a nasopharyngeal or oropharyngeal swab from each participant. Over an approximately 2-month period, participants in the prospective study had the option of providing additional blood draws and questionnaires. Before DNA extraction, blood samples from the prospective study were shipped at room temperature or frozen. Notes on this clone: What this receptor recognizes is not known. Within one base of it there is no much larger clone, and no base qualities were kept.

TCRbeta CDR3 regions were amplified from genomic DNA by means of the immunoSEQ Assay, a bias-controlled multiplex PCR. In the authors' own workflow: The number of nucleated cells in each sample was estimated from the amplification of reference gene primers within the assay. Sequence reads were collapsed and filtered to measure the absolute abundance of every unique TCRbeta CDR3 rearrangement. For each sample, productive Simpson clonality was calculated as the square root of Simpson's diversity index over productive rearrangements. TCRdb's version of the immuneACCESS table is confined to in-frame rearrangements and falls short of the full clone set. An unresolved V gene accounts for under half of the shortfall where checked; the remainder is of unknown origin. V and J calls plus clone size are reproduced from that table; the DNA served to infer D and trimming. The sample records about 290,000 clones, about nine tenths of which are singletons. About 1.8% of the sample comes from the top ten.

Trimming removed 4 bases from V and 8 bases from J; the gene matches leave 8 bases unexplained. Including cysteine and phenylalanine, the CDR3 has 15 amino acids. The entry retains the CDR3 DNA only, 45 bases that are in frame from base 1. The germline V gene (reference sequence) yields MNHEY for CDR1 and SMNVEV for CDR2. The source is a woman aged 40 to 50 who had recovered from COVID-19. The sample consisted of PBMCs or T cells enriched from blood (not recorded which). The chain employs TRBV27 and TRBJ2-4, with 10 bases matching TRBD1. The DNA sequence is TGTGCCAGCAGTTCCCGACAGGGGGCAGCGGACATTCAGTACTTC. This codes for CASSSRQGAADIQYF.